These 18 T cell receptor beta chains were all obtained from the same sample, sequenced in a study of blood T cell repertoires in COVID-19. Clones were read by immunoSEQ multiplex PCR, and TCRdb kept only the in-frame ones, dropping some. The sample contains some 150,000 clones, about 85% of which appear only once. The sample was peripheral blood. These receptors were obtained from a woman in her 70s with acute or convalescent COVID-19.

This clone was detected once. This sequence joins TRBV2 and TRBJ2-7; D may be TRBD2 (6 bases). The CDR3 has 12 residues. Germline V gene sequence: CDR1 SNHLY, CDR2 FYNNEI. The CDR3 loop is CASINRDVTSLV. DNA for the CDR3: TGTGCCAGCATTAACCGGGACGTGACTAGTCTCGTC.

V gene TRBV10-1 combines with J gene TRBJ1-1, with D perhaps TRBD1 (5 bases). With 6 bases removed from V and 1 base from J, the gap between germline ends came to 12 bases. CDR3 size: 14 residues. CDR1 and CDR2 (germline): WNHNN, SYGVQD (reference sequence). The CDR3 is CASRWRDENTEAFF. The CDR3 DNA is TGCGCCAGCAGATGGCGGGACGAGAACACTGAAGCTTTCTTT.

The genes are TRBV5-1 and TRBJ1-2; 7 bases map to TRBD1. CDR1 SGHRS and CDR2 YFSETQ come from the germline V gene. The V gene end was trimmed by 2 bases and the J gene end by 4 bases; junction bases not matched to a gene: 11. The CDR3 is 16 residues long. CDR3: CASSLATRQGIYGYTF. The DNA for the CDR3 is TGCGCCAGCAGCTTAGCTACCAGACAGGGCATCTATGGCTACACCTTC.

This CDR3 is CASREHYNSYEQYV. CDR3 DNA sequence: TGTGCCAGCAGAGAGCACTACAACTCCTACGAGCAGTACGTC. This chain uses TRBV6-5 with TRBJ2-7, with D hard to call. The CDR3 covers 14 residues. CDR1 and CDR2 (germline): MNHEY, SVGAGI. The V end was cut by 6 bases, the J end by 0 bases, with 12 bases between.

The rearrangement uses TRBV4-3 and TRBJ2-6; no clear D gene. V lost 0 bases, J lost 0 bases, and 9 bases lay in between. Germline V gene data show CDR1 as LGHNA and CDR2 as YSLEER. The CDR3 runs to 17 residues. CDR3 bases: TGCGCCAGCAGCCAAGACGAGGCCAACTCTGGGGCCAACGTCCTGACTTTC. Translation: CASSQDEANSGANVLTF.

The chain recombines TRBV18 with TRBJ1-1; D ambiguous. V dropped 6 bases and J dropped 7 bases, with 18 bases sitting between them. Germline assignment: CDR1 KGHSH and CDR2 LQKENI. The CDR3 is made up of 14 amino acids. CDR3: CASSRTPRENEAFF. The CDR3 DNA follows: TGTGCCAGCTCCCGAACTCCTCGGGAGAATGAAGCTTTCTTT.

The rearrangement joins TRBV6-5 to TRBJ2-7, with D maybe TRBD2 (7 bases). V was cut by 2 bases and J by 7 bases, with 18 bases left in between. Per germline, CDR1 MNHEY and CDR2 SVGAGI. This CDR3 spans 15 amino acids. The CDR3 sequence: CASSYTEKGGDEQYV. The CDR3 DNA reads TGTGCCAGCAGTTACACAGAAAAAGGGGGGGATGAGCAGTACGTC.

V is TRBV19 and J is TRBJ2-1; D may be TRBD2 (7 bases). V was shortened by 4 bases and J by 7 bases, with 17 bases between the two germline ends. CDR3 size: 15 residues. Per germline, CDR1 LNHDA and CDR2 SQIVND (reference sequence). CDR3 nucleotide sequence: TGTGCCAGTAGTAATCACCCGGGGGGCCGTAATGAGCAGTTCTTC. Its translation: CASSNHPGGRNEQFF.

V and J are TRBV4-1 and TRBJ1-4, with D tentatively TRBD1 (5 bases). CDR1 MGHRA and CDR2 YSYEKL come from the germline V gene. Trimming left V 7 bases short and J 10 bases short, with 25 bases between. The CDR3 covers 16 residues. CDR3 residues: CASTATGRQLGGKLFF. CDR3 coding DNA: TGCGCCAGCACCGCAACTGGGCGACAGCTTGGCGGAAAACTGTTTTTT.

This chain joins TRBV18 and TRBJ1-1, with D possibly being TRBD1 (5 bases). This CDR3 is 13 amino acids long. Germline lookup yields CDR1 KGHSH and CDR2 LQKENI. With 5 bases removed from V and 2 bases from J, the gap between germline ends came to 9 bases. This CDR3 is CASSGAPNTEAFF. CDR3 nucleotide sequence: TGTGCCAGCTCAGGGGCCCCCAACACTGAAGCTTTCTTT. Full variable domain (remainder filled in from reference TRBV18 and TRBJ1-1): NAGVMQNPRHLVRRRGQEARLRCSPMKGHSHVYWYRQLPEEGLKFMVYLQKENIIDESGMPKERFSAEFPKEGPSILRIQQVVRGDSAAYFCASSGAPNTEAFFGQGTRLTVV.

V usage is TRBV2 and J usage is TRBJ2-1, with 12 bases identical to TRBD2. V trimming: 7 bases; J trimming: 5 bases; junction bases outside the gene matches: 6. CDR1 is SNHLY, CDR2 FYNNEI, per germline. There are 15 residues in the CDR3. CDR3 sequence reads: CASISSGGVNNEQFF. CDR3 sequence (DNA): TGTGCCAGCATTTCTAGCGGGGGGGTCAACAATGAGCAGTTCTTC.

Only a few counts were recorded for this clone. J is TRBJ2-5 and V is TRBV30, with 12 bases aligning to TRBD2. The V segment lost 4 bases and the J segment 5 bases; nucleotides outside the gene matches: 23. Germline V CDR1 and CDR2: GTSNPN, SVGIG (reference sequence). This CDR3 comprises 20 residues. Here the CDR3 reads CAWMPRWGASGGAASETQYF. As DNA, the CDR3 is TGTGCCTGGATGCCCCGGTGGGGGGCTAGCGGGGGGGCCGCATCGGAGACCCAGTACTTC.

The rearrangement links TRBV20-1 to TRBJ1-1; tentatively, D is TRBD1 (5 bases). The CDR3 is 16 residues long. Germline loops: CDR1 DFQATT, CDR2 SNEGSKA (reference sequence). Trimming stripped 3 bases from V and 1 base from J, with 18 bases between. In DNA, the CDR3 is TGCAGTGCTAGTGGTCGGGGGAAGGGAGAGAACACTGAAGCTTTCTTT. It is translated as CSASGRGKGENTEAFF.

The chain couples TRBV9 to TRBJ1-6; possible D gene TRBD1, 5 bases. Germline CDR1 and CDR2: SGDLS and YYNGEE. V lost 2 bases and J 8 bases, leaving 14 bases between the germline ends. This CDR3 region has 15 residues. The CDR3 region is CASSVGGGVDSPLHF. For the CDR3, the DNA is TGTGCCAGCAGCGTGGGGGGTGGGGTCGATTCACCCCTCCACTTT.

This clone showed up just once. The V call is TRBV5-4, the J call TRBJ2-2, with 8 nucleotides matching TRBD1. CDR1 and CDR2 (germline): SGHNT, YYREEE (reference sequence). With V trimmed by 3 bases and J by 0 bases, 4 bases remained unmatched. This CDR3 is built from 16 residues. The CDR3 bases are TGTGCCAGCAGCTCCTTACAGGGGGCGAACACCGGGGAGCTGTTTTTT. Its translation is CASSSLQGANTGELFF. The whole variable domain, filled in from reference TRBV5-4 and TRBJ2-2, reads ETGVTQSPTHLIKTRGQQVTLRCSSQSGHNTVSWYQQALGQGPQFIFQYYREEENGRGNFPPRFSGLQFPNYSSELNVNALELDDSALYLCASSSLQGANTGELFFGEGSRLTVL.

This clone was seen just once. The rearrangement joins TRBV28 to TRBJ1-2, with 9 bases lining up with TRBD1. The CDR3 runs 17 residues. Per the germline V gene, CDR1 is MDHEN and CDR2 is SYDVKM. The junction had 17 bases not matched to a gene; V was cut back by 5 bases and J by 7 bases. The CDR3 sequence is CASSDWATGGFKFGYTF. Here the CDR3 DNA reads TGTGCCAGCAGTGACTGGGCCACAGGGGGCTTTAAGTTTGGCTACACCTTC.

This chain links TRBV6-1 with TRBJ2-6, with TRBD2 as a possible D gene (6 bases). The CDR3 spans 16 residues. The ends were cut back, 5 bases at V and 4 bases at J, with 15 bases in the middle. CDR1 and CDR2 (germline): MNHNS, SASEGT. The CDR3 region has the DNA TGTGCCAGCAGTAAAGACGGGGGATCAGGGGCCAACGTCCTGACTTTC. Translated: CASSKDGGSGANVLTF.

The chain has TRBV4-1 and TRBJ1-2; D may be TRBD1 (6 bases). The CDR3 sequence is 16 residues long. V was cut by 4 bases and J by 0 bases, with 15 bases left in between. Germline V lookup: CDR1 MGHRA, CDR2 YSYEKL. The CDR3 DNA reads as TGCGCCAGCAGCCGAAGGACAGCTCCATCTAACTATGGCTACACCTTC. Its protein is CASSRRTAPSNYGYTF.